The rows below give T cell receptor beta chains drawn from one sample of a study of T cells in tuberculosis. Sequenced by immunoSEQ multiplex PCR; TCRdb stores in-frame clones only, minus some. The sample has about 40,000 clones; roughly 94% are singletons. Sequenced here: PBMCs, sampled at tuberculosis diagnosis. The receptor source for this set is an adult with tuberculosis. CDR3s include the opening cysteine and the closing phenylalanine or tryptophan. The order of the fields is J gene, clone size, V gene, D gene, CDR3 protein, CDR3 DNA. A D gene is named only where the DNA matches it firmly. Not every row has a clone size; where given, it reads once, few, many or a size class.

>TRBJ2-2|NA|TRBV28|NA
CASSLGQGWETGELFF
TGTGCCAGCAGCCTAGGTCAGGGGTGGGAAACCGGGGAGCTGTTTTTT
>TRBJ1-4|NA|TRBV5-6|TRBD1
CASSTRTGLREKLFF
TGTGCCAGCAGCACAAGGACAGGGCTTCGAGAAAAACTGTTTTTT
>TRBJ2-2|NA|TRBV7-2|NA
CASSRYEGATGELFF
TGTGCCAGCAGCCGCTACGAGGGAGCCACCGGGGAGCTGTTTTTT
>TRBJ2-7|NA|TRBV28|NA
CASSLLHDLRVEVPYEQYF
TGTGCCAGCAGTCTACTACACGACCTCCGGGTTGAGGTCCCCTACGAGCAGTACTTC
>TRBJ1-1|NA|TRBV4-1|TRBD1
CASSQGGTGMNTEAFF
TGCGCCAGCAGCCAAGGAGGGACAGGGATGAACACTGAAGCTTTCTTT
>TRBJ2-1|NA|TRBV6-1|NA
CASSPRGSYNEQFF
TGTGCCAGCAGTCCCCGAGGGTCCTACAATGAGCAGTTCTTC
>TRBJ2-3|NA|TRBV5-1|NA
CASSSPGGSSTDTQYF
TGCGCCAGCAGCTCCCCAGGAGGGTCTAGCACAGATACGCAGTATTTT
>TRBJ1-5|NA|TRBV19|TRBD1
CASSSVGQGRLAQHF
TGTGCCAGTAGTAGTGTCGGACAGGGACGTCTGGCCCAGCATTTT
>TRBJ1-6|NA|TRBV28|NA
CASSFGSGSPLHF
TGTGCCAGCAGTTTTGGATCGGGTTCACCCCTCCACTTT
>TRBJ1-5|NA|TRBV5-1|NA
CASSLYGLGNQPQHF
TGCGCCAGCAGCTTGTACGGGTTGGGCAATCAGCCCCAGCATTTT
>TRBJ1-1|once|TRBV6-5|NA
CATLAGGTEAFF
TGTGCCACCCTCGCGGGGGGCACTGAAGCTTTCTTT
>TRBJ1-5|NA|TRBV19|TRBD1
CASSITQGLQPQHF
TGTGCCAGTAGTATAACACAGGGGCTCCAGCCCCAGCATTTT
>TRBJ1-3|NA|TRBV25-1|NA
CASNGMNVGSSGNTIYF
TGTGCCAGCAATGGAATGAACGTCGGGAGCTCTGGAAACACCATATATTTT
>TRBJ1-6|once|TRBV7-2|TRBD1
CASSSGTGTNSPLHF
TGTGCCAGCAGCTCGGGGACAGGGACTAATTCACCCCTCCACTTT
>TRBJ1-2|NA|TRBV6-5|NA
CASSYWPGGYTF
TGTGCCAGCAGTTACTGGCCCGGGGGCTACACCTTC
>TRBJ2-7|NA|TRBV2|NA
CASRLTGFTYEQYF
TGTGCCAGCAGACTGACGGGATTTACCTACGAGCAGTACTTC
>TRBJ1-5|NA|TRBV12-5|NA
CASGPEQNQPQHF
TGTGCTAGTGGTCCCGAGCAAAATCAGCCCCAGCATTTT
>TRBJ2-7|NA|TRBV6-1|NA
CASSVPGLGEQYF
TGTGCCAGCTCTGTTCCGGGATTGGGTGAGCAGTACTTC
>TRBJ1-2|NA|TRBV4-3|NA
CASSHIAQGPNRISNYGYTF
TGCGCCAGCAGCCACATTGCACAGGGACCTAATCGGATTTCGAACTATGGCTACACCTTC
>TRBJ1-2|NA|TRBV7-2|NA
CASSGGGGRNYGYTF
TGTGCCAGCAGTGGGGGAGGGGGTCGGAACTATGGCTACACCTTC
>TRBJ1-1|NA|TRBV18|TRBD1
CASSPGQASINTEAFF
TGTGCCAGCTCACCGGGACAGGCATCAATAAACACTGAAGCTTTCTTT
>TRBJ2-7|NA|TRBV10-3|NA
CAISEGKIQDEQYF
TGTGCCATCAGTGAGGGAAAAATCCAGGACGAGCAGTACTTC
>TRBJ1-6|NA|TRBV7-6|NA
CASSLRQNSPLHF
TGTGCCAGCAGCCTAAGACAGAATTCACCCCTCCACTTT
>TRBJ1-4|NA|TRBV11-2|NA
CASSWGGEKLFF
TGTGCCAGCAGCTGGGGGGGGGAAAAACTGTTTTTT
>TRBJ2-2|NA|TRBV6-5|NA
CASSYADTTGELFF
TGTGCCAGCAGTTACGCAGATACCACGGGGGAGCTGTTTTTT
>TRBJ2-3|once|TRBV19|TRBD1
CASSGTGAGDTQYF
TGTGCCAGTAGCGGGACAGGGGCTGGAGATACGCAGTATTTT
>TRBJ1-2|NA|TRBV6-1|TRBD1
CASSQGQGFKDGYTF
TGTGCCAGCAGCCAGGGACAGGGATTTAAAGATGGCTACACCTTC
>TRBJ1-5|NA|TRBV15|TRBD1
CATATKGRQGDSNQPQHF
TGTGCCACCGCCACTAAAGGGCGACAGGGGGATAGCAATCAGCCCCAGCATTTT
>TRBJ1-4|few|TRBV6-1|NA
CASSPRGGTGEKLFF
TGTGCCAGCAGTCCCCGGGGGGGGACGGGAGAAAAACTGTTTTTT
>TRBJ1-3|NA|TRBV28|NA
CASSPQGDTIYF
TGTGCCAGCAGTCCGCAGGGTGACACCATATATTTT
>TRBJ1-1|NA|TRBV5-1|NA
CASSLNPEANTEAFF
TGCGCCAGCAGCCTCAACCCAGAGGCGAACACTGAAGCTTTCTTT
>TRBJ2-3|NA|TRBV21-1|NA
CASERQGTDTQYF
TGTGCCAGCGAGAGACAGGGGACAGATACGCAGTATTTT
>TRBJ1-1|NA|TRBV11-2|TRBD1
CASSILTGGGTEAFF
TGTGCCAGCAGCATATTGACAGGGGGCGGTACTGAAGCTTTCTTT
>TRBJ1-5|once|TRBV12-5|TRBD1
CASGLTPLGQGWDQPQHF
TGTGCTAGTGGTTTAACCCCTTTGGGACAGGGGTGGGATCAGCCCCAGCATTTT
>TRBJ1-5|once|TRBV18|NA
CASSPRLPSLDQPQHF
TGTGCCAGCTCACCCAGACTACCATCACTTGATCAGCCCCAGCATTTT
>TRBJ1-1|few|TRBV2|NA
CASSERLNTEAFF
TGTGCCAGCAGTGAACGGTTGAACACTGAAGCTTTCTTT
>TRBJ1-5|once|TRBV4-1|TRBD1
CASSQWTGEQQPQHF
TGCGCCAGCAGCCAGTGGACAGGGGAACAACAGCCCCAGCATTTT
>TRBJ1-6|NA|TRBV18|NA
CASSPAVTNSPLHF
TGTGCCAGCTCACCTGCAGTTACTAATTCACCCCTCCACTTT
>TRBJ1-1|NA|TRBV11-3|NA
CASSLGRGTSPFEAFF
TGTGCCAGCAGCTTAGGAAGAGGGACATCCCCTTTCGAAGCTTTCTTT
>TRBJ2-2|NA|TRBV7-7|NA
CASSSGGPGELFF
TGTGCCAGCAGCTCAGGGGGGCCCGGGGAGCTGTTTTTT
>TRBJ1-6|NA|TRBV5-1|TRBD1
CASSPDRGNSPLHF
TGCGCCAGCAGCCCGGACAGGGGCAATTCACCCCTCCACTTT
>TRBJ1-2|once|TRBV6-1|TRBD1
CASRGDSLFYTF
TGTGCCAGCAGGGGGGACAGTTTATTCTACACCTTC
>TRBJ2-1|NA|TRBV2|NA
CASLLYNEQFF
TGTGCCAGCCTTCTCTACAATGAGCAGTTCTTC